This TCR beta chain originates from a study of early T cells in non-severe SARS-CoV-2 infection. Study in general: Whole-blood bulk RNA, unsorted, was sequenced, and chains were unpaired. Study-level results: Sequences matched to VDJdb favored anti-spike CD8 responses, while private and CD4 specificities were missed.

Notes on this clonotype: What it binds is unknown.

The CDR3 consists of 16 residues. The V gene lost 2 bases and the J gene lost 3 bases, with 14 bases spanning the gap. In the library, individual cDNA molecules carried attached unique molecular identifiers. TCRdb re-called the 5' RACE reads through MiXCR, storing one row per CDR3 protein. The sample lists tens of thousands of distinct CDR3 sequences, roughly a tenth seen once, with around 20% in the top ten. The sequence derives from an adult who was a healthcare worker with PCR-confirmed SARS-CoV-2 infection or an uninfected control (not recorded which). Material for sequencing was whole blood. The rearrangement joins TRBV12-3 or TRBV12-4 to TRBJ1-5; a weak D match, TRBD1 (6 bases). CDR3 region: CASSLRGAYSNQPQHF. CDR3 bases: TGTGCCAGCAGTTTACGGGGGGCCTATTCCAATCAGCCCCAGCATTTT.